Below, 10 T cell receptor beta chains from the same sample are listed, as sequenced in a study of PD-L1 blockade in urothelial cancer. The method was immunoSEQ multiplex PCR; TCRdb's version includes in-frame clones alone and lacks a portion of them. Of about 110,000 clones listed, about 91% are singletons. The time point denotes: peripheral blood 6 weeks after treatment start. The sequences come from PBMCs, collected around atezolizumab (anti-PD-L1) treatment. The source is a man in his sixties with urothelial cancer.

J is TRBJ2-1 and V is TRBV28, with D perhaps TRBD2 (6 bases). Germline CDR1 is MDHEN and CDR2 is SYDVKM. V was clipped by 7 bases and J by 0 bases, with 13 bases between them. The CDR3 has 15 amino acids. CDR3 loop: CASMGGSASYNEQFF. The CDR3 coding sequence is TGTGCCAGCATGGGGGGTAGCGCCTCCTACAATGAGCAGTTCTTC.

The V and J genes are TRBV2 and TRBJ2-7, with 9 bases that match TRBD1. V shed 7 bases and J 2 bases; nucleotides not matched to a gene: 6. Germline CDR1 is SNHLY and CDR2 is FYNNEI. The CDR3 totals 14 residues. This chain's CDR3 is CASINWDRAYEQYF. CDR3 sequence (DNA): TGTGCCAGCATTAACTGGGACAGGGCCTACGAGCAGTACTTC.

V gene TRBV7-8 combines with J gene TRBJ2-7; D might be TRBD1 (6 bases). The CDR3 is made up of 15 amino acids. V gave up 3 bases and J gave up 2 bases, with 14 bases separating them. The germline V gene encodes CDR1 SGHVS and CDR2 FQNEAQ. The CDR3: CASSLGWSGAYEQYF. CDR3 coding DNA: TGTGCCAGCAGCTTGGGGTGGTCAGGGGCCTACGAGCAGTACTTC. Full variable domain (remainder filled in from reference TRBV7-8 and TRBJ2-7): GAGVSQSPRYKVAKRGQDVALRCDPISGHVSLFWYQQALGQGPEFLTYFQNEAQLDKSGLPSDRFFAERPEGSVSTLKIQRTQQEDSAVYLCASSLGWSGAYEQYFGPGTRLTVT.

CDR3 residues: CASSQGSWLISGTDTQYF. The CDR3 DNA reads TGCGCCAGCAGCCAAGGAAGTTGGCTAATTTCAGGAACAGATACGCAGTATTTT. The chain combines TRBV4-1 with TRBJ2-3; D uncertain. CDR3 length equals 18 residues. V shed 1 base and J shed 3 bases, with 20 bases lying between them. CDR1 and CDR2 (germline): MGHRA, YSYEKL.

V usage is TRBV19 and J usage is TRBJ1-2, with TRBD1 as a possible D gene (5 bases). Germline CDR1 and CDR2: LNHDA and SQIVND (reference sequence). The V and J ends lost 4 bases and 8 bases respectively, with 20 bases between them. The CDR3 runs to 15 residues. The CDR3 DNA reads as TGTGCCAGTAGTACCCCAGGAAAAGGGGATGGGGGCTACACCTTC. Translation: CASSTPGKGDGGYTF.

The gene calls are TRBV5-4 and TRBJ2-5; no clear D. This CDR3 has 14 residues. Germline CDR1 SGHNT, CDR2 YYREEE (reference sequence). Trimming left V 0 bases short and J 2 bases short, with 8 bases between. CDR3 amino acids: CASSLASGQETQYF. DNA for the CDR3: TGTGCCAGCAGCTTGGCCTCAGGACAAGAGACCCAGTACTTC.

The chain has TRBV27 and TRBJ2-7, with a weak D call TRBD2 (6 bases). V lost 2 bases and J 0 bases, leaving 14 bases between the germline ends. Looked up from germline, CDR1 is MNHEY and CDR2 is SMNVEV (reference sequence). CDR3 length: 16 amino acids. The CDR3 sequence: CASSLSVLGGSYEQYF. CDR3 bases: TGTGCCAGCAGTTTAAGCGTTTTGGGGGGCTCCTACGAGCAGTACTTC.

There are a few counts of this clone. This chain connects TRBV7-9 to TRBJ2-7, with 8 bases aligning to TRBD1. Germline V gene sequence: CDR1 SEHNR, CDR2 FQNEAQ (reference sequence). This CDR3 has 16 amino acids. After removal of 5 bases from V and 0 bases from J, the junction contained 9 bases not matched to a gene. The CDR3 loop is CASSPWGQETSYEQYF. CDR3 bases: TGTGCCAGCAGCCCTTGGGGACAGGAAACCTCCTACGAGCAGTACTTC. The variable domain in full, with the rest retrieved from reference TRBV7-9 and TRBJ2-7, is DTGVSQNPRHKITKRGQNVTFRCDPISEHNRLYWYRQTLGQGPEFLTYFQNEAQLEKSRLLSDRFSAERPKGSFSTLEIQRTEQGDSAMYLCASSPWGQETSYEQYFGPGTRLTVT.

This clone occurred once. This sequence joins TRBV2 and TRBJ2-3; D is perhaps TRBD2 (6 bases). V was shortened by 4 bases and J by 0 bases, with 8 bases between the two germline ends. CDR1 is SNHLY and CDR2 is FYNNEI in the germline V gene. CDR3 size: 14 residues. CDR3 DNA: TGTGCCAGCAGTGTGGGGACTAGCACAGATACGCAGTATTTT. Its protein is CASSVGTSTDTQYF.

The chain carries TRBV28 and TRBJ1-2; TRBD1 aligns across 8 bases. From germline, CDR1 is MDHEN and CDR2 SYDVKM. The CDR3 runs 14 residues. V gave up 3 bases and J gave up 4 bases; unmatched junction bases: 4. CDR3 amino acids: CASSFRTGSYGYTF. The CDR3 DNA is TGTGCCAGCAGTTTTAGGACAGGGAGCTATGGCTACACCTTC.